One sample yielded the 29 T cell receptor beta chains listed below, sequenced in a study of T cells in Graves' hyperthyroidism and ophthalmopathy. There were TCR beta CDR3 regions amplified from RNA transcripts. The TCR CDR3 first-round RT-PCR relied on the HTBI primer set. Each CDR3 protein gets one entry after TCRdb re-called the multiplex PCR reads with MiXCR. The sample records roughly 650,000 distinct CDR3 sequences, about a sixth being singletons. The sequenced material came from blood. The receptors here all came from a woman in her forties with Graves' ophthalmopathy.

With regard to this clonotype: This may be a read error, as it is one base from a much larger clone. The gene calls are TRBV6-1 and TRBJ2-2, with 10 nucleotides matching TRBD2. The J segment lost 3 bases and the V segment lost 10 bases, leaving 14 bases of the junction unmatched. Germline V CDR1 and CDR2: MNHNS, SASEGT. This CDR3 has 17 amino acids. The CDR3 sequence: CATTVKPLAGDTGELFF. DNA for the CDR3: TGTGCCACCACCGTGAAGCCTCTAGCGGGAGACACCGGGGAGCTGTTTTTT.

About this clonotype: A read error may be the cause here, since a much bigger clone is one base away. The V call is TRBV6-2 or TRBV6-3, the J call TRBJ2-7; 12 bases line up with TRBD2. CDR3 length: 14 residues. The germline V gene encodes CDR1 MNHEY and CDR2 SVGEGT. The CDR3 loop reads CASSQTSGSYEQCF. The CDR3 nucleotides are TGTGCCAGCAGTCAGACTAGCGGGAGCTACGAGCAGTGCTTC.

The J gene is TRBJ2-1, the V gene TRBV19, with D maybe TRBD2 (7 bases). V lost 3 bases, J lost 2 bases, and 11 bases lay in between. The CDR3 loop spans 15 amino acids. Per the germline V gene, CDR1 is LNHDA and CDR2 is SQIVND (reference sequence). For the CDR3, the DNA is TGTGCCAGTAGTATCACAGGGACTACCTACAATGAGCAGTTCTTC. Translating gives CASSITGTTYNEQFF. Full variable domain (rest looked up from reference TRBV19 and TRBJ2-1): DGGITQSPKYLFRKEGQNVTLSCEQNLNHDAMYWYRQDPGQGLRLIYYSQIVNDFQKGDIAEGYSVSREKKESFPLTVTSAQKNPTAFYLCASSITGTTYNEQFFGPGTRLTVL.

Ten or more counts support this clonotype. This chain links TRBV12-3 or TRBV12-4 with TRBJ1-5; 11 nucleotides line up with TRBD1. CDR3 size: 17 residues. V shed 6 bases and J 2 bases; nucleotides not matched to a gene: 9. CDR3 DNA: TGTGCCAGCAGAGTTTGGGGGACAGGGGGAGGCAATCAGCCCCAGCATTTT. It translates to CASRVWGTGGGNQPQHF.

This sequence joins TRBV28 and TRBJ2-5; 14 nucleotides agree with TRBD2. The CDR3 extends over 18 amino acids. CDR1 is MDHEN, CDR2 SYDVKM, per germline. V lost 5 bases and J lost 4; bases outside the gene matches: 12. CDR3 DNA: TGTGCCAGCAGTCTACCGGGACTAGCGGGAGCGGGGCGAGAGACCCAGTACTTC. Amino acids: CASSLPGLAGAGRETQYF. Supplemented by reference TRBV28 and TRBJ2-5, the full variable domain reads DVKVTQSSRYLVKRTGEKVFLECVQDMDHENMFWYRQDPGLGLRLIYFSYDVKMKEKGDIPEGYSVSREKKERFSLILESASTNQTSMYLCASSLPGLAGAGRETQYFGPGTRLLVL.

This clonotype showed up just a few times. The CDR3 reads CASSQDASGGYNEQFF. The CDR3 region has the DNA TGTGCCAGCAGCCAAGATGCAAGCGGGGGCTACAATGAGCAGTTCTTC. V gene TRBV4-2 combines with J gene TRBJ2-1, with TRBD2 matching over 8 bases. The CDR3 is 16 amino acids. V was clipped by 0 bases and J by 3 bases; unmatched bases: 4. Germline V gene lookup returns CDR1 LGHNA and CDR2 YNFKEQ.

The sample holds a few counts of this clonotype. The V gene is TRBV29-1, the J gene TRBJ2-3; D is unresolved. This CDR3 is built from 14 residues. From germline, CDR1 is SQVTM and CDR2 ANQGSEA. Deletions cut 3 bases from V and 0 bases from J, with 10 bases between. The CDR3 reads CSVEGQWSTDTQYF. Written as DNA, the CDR3 is TGCAGCGTTGAGGGCCAATGGAGCACAGATACGCAGTATTTT.

The chain combines TRBV7-2 with TRBJ2-2; D call uncertain. V was trimmed by 4 bases and J by 2 bases, leaving 8 bases between them. The CDR3 is 14 amino acids. The germline CDR1 and CDR2 sequences are SGHTA and FQGNSA. CDR3 nucleotide sequence: TGTGCCAGCAGCTACGTCAGCAACACCGGGGAGCTGTTTTTT. The encoded protein is CASSYVSNTGELFF.

This clonotype was seen at least ten times. The gene calls are TRBV20-1 and TRBJ2-7, with D possibly being TRBD1 or TRBD2 (5 bases each). Germline CDR1 reads DFQATT; CDR2 reads SNEGSKA (reference sequence). This CDR3 has 14 amino acids. V was pared by 6 bases and J by 6 bases, with 21 bases between. CDR3 region: CSAVPEGPAGEQYF. In nucleotides, the CDR3 is TGCAGTGCCGTTCCCGAGGGACCGGCGGGCGAGCAGTACTTC.

This clonotype was counted ten times or more. The V gene is TRBV2, the J gene TRBJ2-7, with a possible D match to TRBD1 (5 bases). The germline V gene encodes CDR1 SNHLY and CDR2 FYNNEI. V lost 3 bases, J lost 5 bases, and 17 bases lay in between. This CDR3 contains 15 residues. CDR3 nucleotide sequence: TGTGCCAGCAGTGATGTCAGGGTGCTCTTCGACGAGCAGTACTTC. Translated: CASSDVRVLFDEQYF.

The rearrangement uses TRBV20-1 and TRBJ2-7; 8 bases agree with TRBD1. From germline, CDR1 is DFQATT and CDR2 SNEGSKA (reference sequence). Unmatched junction bases numbered 6, after V lost 3 bases and J lost 2 bases. The CDR3 loop spans 14 amino acids. This CDR3 is CSARKGQVPYEQYF. In DNA, the CDR3 is TGCAGTGCTAGGAAGGGACAGGTTCCCTACGAGCAGTACTTC.

This clonotype appeared a few times. V usage is TRBV12-3 or TRBV12-4 and J usage is TRBJ2-2, with unresolved D. The CDR3 totals 12 residues. V lost 4 bases to trimming and J lost 9 bases, with 9 bases between them. The CDR3 loop is CASSSTPRELFF. The CDR3 nucleotides read TGTGCCAGCAGTTCGACCCCCCGGGAGCTGTTTTTT.

The genes are TRBV20-1 and TRBJ2-7; TRBD2 aligns across 9 bases. J was trimmed by 6 bases and V by 0 bases; bases with no gene match: 12. The germline V gene has CDR1 DFQATT and CDR2 SNEGSKA (reference sequence). This CDR3 comprises 16 residues. The CDR3, as DNA: TGCAGTGCTAGAGATCCTCTCCTTAGCGGGAGTGCCGAGCAGTACTTC. Encoded protein: CSARDPLLSGSAEQYF.

This clonotype has ten or more counts. The rearrangement joins TRBV5-1 to TRBJ2-4; 7 bases line up with TRBD1. The CDR3 sequence is 15 residues long. V shed 3 bases and J 5 bases; nucleotides not matched to a gene: 8. The germline CDR1 and CDR2 sequences are SGHRS and YFSETQ. CDR3 amino acids: CASSSRDRAQNIQYF. Written as DNA, the CDR3 is TGCGCCAGCAGCTCGCGTGACAGGGCCCAAAACATTCAGTACTTC.

This clonotype occurred many times. The chain couples TRBV18 to TRBJ2-5; D call uncertain. Deletions cut 4 bases from V and 1 base from J, with 10 bases between. This CDR3 has 14 residues. In germline, CDR1 is KGHSH, CDR2 LQKENI. The CDR3 DNA reads TGTGCCAGCTCACAAAGATTTACCCAAGAGACCCAGTACTTC. It specifies CASSQRFTQETQYF.

Only a few counts were recorded for this clonotype. The rearrangement uses TRBV20-1 and TRBJ2-2; the match to TRBD2 covers 7 bases. V shed 6 bases and J 5 bases; nucleotides not matched to a gene: 12. CDR3 length: 15 residues. Germline V gene lookup returns CDR1 DFQATT and CDR2 SNEGSKA (reference sequence). The chain's CDR3 is CSALRGGSGTGELFF. CDR3 sequence (DNA): TGCAGTGCCTTAAGGGGAGGGAGTGGGACCGGGGAGCTGTTTTTT.

This clonotype was observed at least ten times. The rearrangement joins TRBV20-1 to TRBJ1-1; 10 positions match TRBD1. This CDR3 spans 13 amino acids. Germline CDR1 and CDR2: DFQATT and SNEGSKA (reference sequence). Unmatched junction bases numbered 7, after V lost 5 bases and J lost 7 bases. The CDR3 sequence is CSAYPGTGVEAFF. The DNA of the CDR3 is TGCAGTGCTTACCCCGGGACAGGGGTTGAAGCTTTCTTT.

This chain links TRBV6-1 with TRBJ2-7; either TRBD1 or TRBD2 may fit D (5 bases each). The V end lost 8 bases, the J end lost 7 bases, and 24 bases lay between the germline ends. Germline V lookup: CDR1 MNHNS, CDR2 SASEGT. The CDR3 extends over 15 amino acids. As DNA, the CDR3 is TGTGCCAGCGGCGTTGTTGGGACCACCTCGGGTGAGCAGTACTTC. It specifies CASGVVGTTSGEQYF.

The chain links TRBV5-1 to TRBJ1-1, with 9 bases that match TRBD1. This CDR3 has 16 residues. Looked up from germline, CDR1 is SGHRS and CDR2 is YFSETQ. After removal of 5 bases from V and 0 bases from J, the junction contained 8 bases not matched to a gene. The CDR3 is CASRGGQGIMNTEAFF. The CDR3 coding sequence is TGCGCCAGCAGGGGAGGACAGGGGATTATGAACACTGAAGCTTTCTTT.

The CDR3 sequence is CSAREVQETQYF. The CDR3 DNA reads TGCAGTGCTAGAGAAGTACAAGAGACCCAGTACTTC. The rearrangement links TRBV20-1 to TRBJ2-5; D unclear. The CDR3 contains 12 residues. The germline V and J ends were trimmed by 0 bases and 2 bases, with 4 bases remaining between them. Per germline, CDR1 DFQATT and CDR2 SNEGSKA (reference sequence).

This clonotype was detected only a few times. This sequence joins TRBV20-1 and TRBJ2-4; D gene ambiguous. This CDR3 has 13 residues. Germline assignment: CDR1 DFQATT and CDR2 SNEGSKA (reference sequence). V was shortened by 6 bases and J by 6 bases, with 15 bases between the two germline ends. CDR3 sequence reads: CSALGKVGNIQYF. The DNA of the CDR3 is TGCAGTGCCCTCGGAAAGGTGGGAAACATTCAGTACTTC.

The rearrangement uses TRBV28 and TRBJ2-1, with 7 bases fitting TRBD2. The ends lost 3 bases at V and 7 bases at J; junction bases unmatched: 6. CDR1 and CDR2 (germline): MDHEN, SYDVKM. This CDR3 spans 14 amino acids. This CDR3 is CASSLIGLENEQFF. In DNA, the CDR3 is TGTGCCAGCAGTTTGATCGGACTAGAGAATGAGCAGTTCTTC.

This clonotype has at least ten counts. The chain employs TRBV30 and TRBJ1-3; the D gene is possibly TRBD1 (5 bases). The V end lost 3 bases, the J end lost 2 bases, and 17 bases lay between the germline ends. CDR1 GTSNPN and CDR2 SVGIG come from the germline V gene (reference sequence). The CDR3 extends over 16 amino acids. DNA for the CDR3: TGTGCCTGGAGGCCGTACGGAACAGGTCCTGGAAACACCATATATTTT. Its translation: CAWRPYGTGPGNTIYF.

This clonotype appeared a few times. This sequence joins TRBV12-3 or TRBV12-4 and TRBJ2-6, with D perhaps given as TRBD1 or TRBD2 (5 bases each). V lost 2 bases, J lost 0 bases, and 14 bases lay in between. The CDR3 runs 18 residues. This CDR3 is CASSLRGVLGSGANVLTF. The CDR3, as DNA: TGTGCCAGCAGTTTACGAGGGGTTTTAGGCTCTGGGGCCAACGTCCTGACTTTC.

This clonotype was counted many times. V is TRBV3-1 and J is TRBJ1-1; TRBD1 matches at 7 bases. This CDR3 spans 17 amino acids. The V gene's germline CDR1 is LGHDT and CDR2 YNNKEL (reference sequence). J gave up 4 bases and V 4 bases, and 15 bases lay outside the gene matches. The CDR3 reads CASSPYGQVWGGTEAFF. CDR3 coding DNA: TGTGCCAGCAGCCCATACGGACAGGTTTGGGGTGGCACTGAAGCTTTCTTT.

As to this clonotype: A much larger clone lies one base from this, so it may be a read error. The genes are TRBV12-3 or TRBV12-4 and TRBJ2-2; D tentatively reads TRBD1 or TRBD2 (5 bases each). The CDR3 totals 15 residues. The CDR3 reads CASSVPGRYTGEPFF. As DNA, the CDR3 is TGTGCCAGCAGTGTGCCGGGACGGTACACCGGGGAGCCGTTTTTT.

The V and J genes are TRBV6-1 and TRBJ2-1; a weak D match, TRBD2 (5 bases). CDR3 length: 12 amino acids. V was cut by 6 bases and J by 10 bases, with 13 bases left in between. Per germline, CDR1 MNHNS and CDR2 SASEGT. The CDR3 spells CASRRYSDEQFF. The CDR3 DNA reads TGTGCCAGCAGGCGGTATAGCGACGAGCAGTTCTTC.

This chain links TRBV2 with TRBJ2-3; the D gene is possibly TRBD2 (6 bases). The ends were cut back, 1 base at V and 2 bases at J, with 13 bases in the middle. The CDR3 spans 16 residues. From germline, CDR1 is SNHLY and CDR2 FYNNEI. CDR3 sequence (DNA): TGTGCCAGCAGTGAAGGGGGGACTTCTATCACAGATACGCAGTATTTT. It is translated as CASSEGGTSITDTQYF.

The chain carries TRBV5-1 and TRBJ2-2; 11 bases agree with TRBD2. CDR1 is SGHRS, CDR2 YFSETQ, per germline. This CDR3 comprises 15 residues. With 7 bases clipped from V and 5 bases from J, the junction kept 7 bases outside the gene matches. The CDR3 here is CASEETSGATGELFF. Written as DNA, the CDR3 is TGCGCCAGCGAGGAGACTAGCGGGGCTACCGGGGAGCTGTTTTTT.